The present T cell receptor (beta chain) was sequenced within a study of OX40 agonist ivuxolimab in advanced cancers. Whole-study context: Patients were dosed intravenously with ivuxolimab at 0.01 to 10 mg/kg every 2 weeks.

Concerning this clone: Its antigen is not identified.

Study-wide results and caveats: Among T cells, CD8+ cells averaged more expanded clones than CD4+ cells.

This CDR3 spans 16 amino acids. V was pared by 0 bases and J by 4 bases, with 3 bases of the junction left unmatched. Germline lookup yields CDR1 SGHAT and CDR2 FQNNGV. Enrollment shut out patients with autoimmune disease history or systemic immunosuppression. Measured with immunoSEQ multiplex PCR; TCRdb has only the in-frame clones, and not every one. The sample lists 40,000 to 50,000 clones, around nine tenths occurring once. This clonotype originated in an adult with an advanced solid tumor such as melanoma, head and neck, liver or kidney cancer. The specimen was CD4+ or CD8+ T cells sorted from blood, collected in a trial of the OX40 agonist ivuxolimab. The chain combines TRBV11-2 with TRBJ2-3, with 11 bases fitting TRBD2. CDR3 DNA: TGTGCCAGCAGCTTAGATCTAGCGGGGGGCCCAGATACGCAGTATTTT. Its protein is CASSLDLAGGPDTQYF.